Below are 23 T cell receptor beta chains sequenced from a single sample in a study of CDR3 diversity in severe acne. TCRdb reprocessed the PCR reads with MiXCR, giving one entry per CDR3 protein. The table lists more than 85,000 distinct CDR3 sequences, around 50% of them singletons. The specimen was blood. The receptors derive from a male donor with severe acne vulgaris.

As concerns this clonotype: Sequence at one end of the junction differs from germline and may be a read error. The CDR3 bases are TGCAGTGCCCAGGAGGGGGCGCTGTTTTTT. It specifies CSAQEGALFF. V gene TRBV20-1 combines with J gene TRBJ2-2; D may be TRBD1 (7 bases). The CDR3 extends over 10 amino acids. The germline V gene encodes CDR1 DFQATT and CDR2 SNEGSKA (reference sequence).

The rearrangement uses TRBV28 and TRBJ2-7; D call uncertain. The length of the CDR3 is 12 residues. Trimming shortened V by 5 bases and J by 3 bases, and 8 bases separated the two germline ends. Germline-derived CDR1 and CDR2 are MDHEN and SYDVKM. The CDR3 DNA reads as TGTGCCAGCAGTCCAAGATTCTACGAGCAGTACTTC. Protein: CASSPRFYEQYF.

The V call is TRBV7-6, the J call TRBJ1-2, with D possibly being TRBD1 (6 bases). In germline, CDR1 is SGHVS, CDR2 FNYEAQ. The germline V and J ends were trimmed by 3 bases and 8 bases, with 16 bases remaining between them. This CDR3 spans 14 amino acids. CDR3 protein: CASSLEYGTRGYTF. CDR3 DNA sequence: TGTGCCAGCAGCTTGGAGTACGGGACAAGGGGCTACACCTTC.

This clonotype was seen ten or more times. V gene TRBV29-1 combines with J gene TRBJ1-1; no clear D. V was clipped by 2 bases and J by 0 bases, with 7 bases between them. This CDR3 has 13 residues. Germline V gene data show CDR1 as SQVTM and CDR2 as ANQGSEA. CDR3 loop: CSVESRMNTEAFF. In DNA, the CDR3 is TGCAGCGTTGAATCCAGGATGAACACTGAAGCTTTCTTT.

The V call is TRBV2, the J call TRBJ1-5, with D unclear. V was trimmed by 9 bases and J by 1 base, leaving 13 bases between them. Germline assignment: CDR1 SNHLY and CDR2 FYNNEI. CDR3 length equals 14 residues. The CDR3 DNA is TGTGCCAGTGAGCCCGGCAAGAGCAATCAGCCCCAGCATTTT. Translation gives CASEPGKSNQPQHF.

This chain links TRBV20-1 with TRBJ1-6; D unresolved. Trimming took off 0 bases at V and 7 bases at J, with 10 bases between the two ends. This CDR3 comprises 14 residues. CDR1 is DFQATT and CDR2 is SNEGSKA in the germline V gene (reference sequence). The CDR3 here is CSARDWSRNSPLHF. The CDR3 DNA reads TGCAGTGCTAGAGATTGGTCGAGAAATTCACCCCTCCACTTT.

There are a few counts of this clonotype. The genes are TRBV6-5 and TRBJ2-2; no reliable D call. The CDR3 sequence is 12 residues long. Germline V lookup: CDR1 MNHEY, CDR2 SVGAGI. Trimming left V 7 bases short and J 7 bases short, with 10 bases between. CDR3 sequence: CASNGLVGELFF. CDR3 in DNA: TGTGCCAGCAACGGCTTAGTCGGGGAGCTGTTTTTT.

In this sample, this clonotype turned up many times. This chain uses TRBV7-2 with TRBJ2-7, with 11 bases fitting TRBD1. The CDR3 spans 15 residues. The ends lost 6 bases at V and 5 bases at J; junction bases unmatched: 9. Germline lookup yields CDR1 SGHTA and CDR2 FQGNSA. In DNA, the CDR3 is TGTGCCAGCAGTTTAAGGACAGGGGGCTTTGACGAGCAGTACTTC. The encoded protein is CASSLRTGGFDEQYF.

There are many counts of this clonotype. This rearrangement joins TRBV5-1 to TRBJ2-2, with D unresolved. The ends were cut back, 4 bases at V and 5 bases at J, with 9 bases in the middle. This CDR3 has 13 residues. The germline gives CDR1 SGHRS, CDR2 YFSETQ. CDR3 sequence: CASSPQWTGELFF. The DNA of the CDR3 is TGCGCCAGCAGCCCTCAGTGGACCGGGGAGCTGTTTTTT.

About this clonotype itself: This may be a read error: a much more frequent sequence differs by one nucleotide. The rearrangement joins TRBV2 to TRBJ2-7; 11 bases line up with TRBD2. Germline V lookup: CDR1 SNHLY, CDR2 FYNNEI. There are 17 residues in the CDR3. With V trimmed by 0 bases and J by 7 bases, 11 bases remained unmatched. Here the CDR3 reads CASSEATLAGAWNEQYF. As DNA, the CDR3 is TGTGCCAGCAGTGAAGCAACACTAGCGGGAGCTTGGAATGAGCAGTACTTC.

Only a few counts were recorded for this clonotype. The chain uses TRBV2 and TRBJ2-5, with a weak D call TRBD2 (5 bases). V was cut by 8 bases and J by 2 bases, with 12 bases left in between. The CDR3 runs to 13 residues. The germline V gene has CDR1 SNHLY and CDR2 FYNNEI. CDR3 amino acids: CASRGWLQETQYF. CDR3 DNA: TGTGCCAGCCGAGGGTGGTTACAAGAGACCCAGTACTTC.

This chain links TRBV19 with TRBJ2-2, with 11 bases aligning to TRBD1. J was trimmed by 5 bases and V by 4 bases; bases with no gene match: 6. This CDR3 spans 16 amino acids. Germline loops: CDR1 LNHDA, CDR2 SQIVND (reference sequence). CDR3 residues: CASSTSGTGGTGELFF. Here the CDR3 DNA reads TGTGCCAGTAGTACTTCCGGGACAGGGGGAACCGGGGAGCTGTTTTTT.

This clonotype showed up just a few times. The chain links TRBV29-1 to TRBJ2-2; TRBD2 matches at 9 bases. The trim removed 7 bases at V and 4 bases at J, leaving 4 bases unmatched. The CDR3 sequence is 13 residues long. Germline V lookup: CDR1 SQVTM, CDR2 ANQGSEA. The DNA of the CDR3 is TGCAGCGGTAGCGGGAGTATCACCGGGGAGCTGTTTTTT. It translates to CSGSGSITGELFF.

This clonotype was recorded at least ten times. This chain links TRBV7-8 with TRBJ2-7; a weak D match, TRBD2 (5 bases). CDR1 SGHVS and CDR2 FQNEAQ come from the germline V gene. The CDR3 loop spans 16 amino acids. The V end lost 4 bases, the J end lost 0 bases, and 16 bases lay between the germline ends. CDR3 DNA: TGTGCCAGCAGCTCCGGCCCTGAGGAGGACTCCTACGAGCAGTACTTC. This translates into CASSSGPEEDSYEQYF.

Regarding this clonotype: The junction differs from germline at one of its ends, possibly a read error. The chain uses TRBV10-1 and TRBJ2-7; the D gene is possibly TRBD2 (5 bases). The CDR3 is 15 residues long. Germline V gene lookup returns CDR1 WNHNN and CDR2 SYGVQD (reference sequence). Here the CDR3 DNA reads TGTGCCATCAGCGATTACAACGGAGGCTCGGACGAGCAGTACTTC. Its translation: CAISDYNGGSDEQYF.

J is TRBJ2-1 and V is TRBV15; D not resolved. The CDR3 length is 12 residues. Germline V lookup: CDR1 LNHNV, CDR2 YYDKDF (reference sequence). V lost 0 bases, J lost 7 bases, and 4 bases lay in between. The CDR3 nucleotides are TGTGCCACCAGCAGAGACGGTAATGAGCAGTTCTTC. It encodes CATSRDGNEQFF.

The V and J genes are TRBV24-1 and TRBJ1-1, with 7 nucleotides matching TRBD1. The CDR3 runs to 15 residues. Germline CDR1 is KGHDR and CDR2 is SFDVKD. Trimming at V came to 3 bases and at J to 4 bases, leaving 7 bases not matched to a gene. The CDR3: CATSDRDSTSTEAFF. DNA for the CDR3: TGTGCCACCAGTGATAGGGACAGCACTTCCACTGAAGCTTTCTTT.

This clonotype is medium-sized (0.01 to 0.1%) by share. The chain uses TRBV15 and TRBJ2-1; the D gene is possibly TRBD2 (6 bases). This CDR3 region has 15 residues. Germline CDR1 is LNHNV and CDR2 is YYDKDF (reference sequence). V lost 0 bases, J lost 6 bases, and 12 bases lay in between. The CDR3 loop is CATSREGGLLNEQFF. The CDR3 DNA sequence: TGTGCCACCAGCAGAGAGGGGGGACTCCTCAATGAGCAGTTCTTC.

This clonotype was seen ten or more times. The chain couples TRBV10-3 to TRBJ2-5; D is unclear. The ends were cut back, 1 base at V and 2 bases at J, with 8 bases in the middle. The CDR3 has 14 residues. Per the germline V gene, CDR1 is ENHRY and CDR2 is SYGVKD. The chain's CDR3 is CAISEWTAQETQYF. CDR3 nucleotides: TGTGCCATCAGTGAGTGGACGGCACAAGAGACCCAGTACTTC.

This chain joins TRBV19 and TRBJ2-7, with D possibly matching TRBD2 (5 bases). The germline gives CDR1 LNHDA, CDR2 SQIVND (reference sequence). The CDR3 runs to 15 residues. V gave up 2 bases and J gave up 2 bases, with 13 bases separating them. CDR3 DNA sequence: TGTGCCAGTAGTATAAGGGTAGCGTCGACCTACGAGCAGTACTTC. The encoded protein is CASSIRVASTYEQYF.

This clonotype has only one observation. The CDR3 does not close with the conserved phenylalanine or tryptophan, likely indicating a read error. This chain links TRBV7-2 with TRBJ2-7; tentative D call: TRBD2 (6 bases). Looked up from germline, CDR1 is SGHTA and CDR2 is FQGNSA. CDR3 length: 12 amino acids. The CDR3: CASSLGLSEQYH. CDR3 bases: TGTGCCAGCAGTTTAGGACTATCTGAGCAGTACCAC.

In regard to this clonotype: A junction end diverges from the germline sequence, so it may reflect a read error. The chain's CDR3 is CASSASRFSEQYF. As DNA, the CDR3 is TGTGCTAGCAGCGCGTCGAGATTCTCCGAGCAGTACTTC. This chain joins TRBV7-6 and TRBJ2-7; D is undetermined. The CDR3 loop spans 13 amino acids. Germline CDR1 is SGHVS and CDR2 is FNYEAQ.

This clonotype was seen a few times. The rearrangement uses TRBV6-1 and TRBJ1-5; no clear D. Germline CDR1 MNHNS, CDR2 SASEGT. This CDR3 has 15 residues. V lost 1 base and J lost 5, with 12 bases in between. In DNA form, the CDR3 reads TGTGCCAGCAGTGAAGGGGCTATGCATTATCAGCCCCAGCATTTT. Its translation: CASSEGAMHYQPQHF.